A selection of T cell receptor beta chains follows, all from one sample in a study of T cells in tuberculosis. This table comes from immunoSEQ multiplex PCR, and its TCRdb copy is limited to in-frame clones, with some not included. The table records around 30,000 clones, 85% to 95% of them present only once. Input material: PBMCs. The source is a donor between 10 and 29 years old with latent tuberculosis or without tuberculosis infection. Each CDR3 is given with its conserved first and last residue. Fields, in order: clone size, V gene, J gene, D gene, CDR3 protein, CDR3 DNA. D genes are given only for firm matches. Not all rows give a size; the values are once, few, many and, for expanded clones, a class.

NA	TRBV6-1	TRBJ2-7	NA	CASSDRLGLASNPSYEQYF	TGTGCCAGCAGTGATAGGCTAGGTCTAGCTAGTAACCCAAGCTACGAGCAGTACTTC
NA	TRBV25-1	TRBJ1-4	NA	CASSERWATNEKLFF	TGTGCCAGCAGTGAACGCTGGGCCACTAATGAAAAACTGTTTTTT
NA	TRBV4-2	TRBJ2-7	NA	CASSQDQGGGAGVQYF	TGTGCCAGCAGCCAAGATCAAGGGGGCGGGGCTGGGGTGCAGTACTTC
NA	TRBV9	TRBJ1-1	TRBD1	CASSSPGGTEAFF	TGTGCCAGCAGCTCTCCAGGGGGCACTGAAGCTTTCTTT
once	TRBV11-3	TRBJ2-2	NA	CASSLAGANTGELFF	TGTGCCAGCAGCCTAGCAGGGGCGAACACCGGGGAGCTGTTTTTT
NA	TRBV4-2	TRBJ2-3	TRBD2	CASSQGSSGGTDTQYF	TGTGCCAGCAGCCAAGGGTCTAGCGGGGGTACAGATACGCAGTATTTT
NA	TRBV10-3	TRBJ1-1	NA	CAISEGSSTEAFF	TGTGCCATCAGTGAGGGGTCTAGCACTGAAGCTTTCTTT
NA	TRBV5-5	TRBJ2-7	NA	CASSLSDSPYEQYF	TGTGCCAGCAGCTTGTCAGACAGCCCCTACGAGCAGTACTTC
NA	TRBV7-2	TRBJ2-3	TRBD2	CASSPGLAGGTDTQYF	TGTGCCAGCAGCCCGGGACTAGCGGGGGGCACAGATACGCAGTATTTT
NA	TRBV2	TRBJ2-3	TRBD2	CASAPGGTDTQYF	TGTGCCAGCGCCCCGGGGGGGACAGATACGCAGTATTTT
NA	TRBV9	TRBJ2-7	NA	CASSPGAYYEQYF	TGTGCCAGCAGCCCTGGGGCGTACTACGAGCAGTACTTC
NA	TRBV11-2	TRBJ2-3	TRBD2	CASTFQAGGPRTDTQYF	TGTGCCAGCACCTTTCAAGCGGGAGGGCCCCGCACAGATACGCAGTATTTT
NA	TRBV11-2	TRBJ1-4	TRBD1	CASSYFLTGEGEKLFF	TGTGCCAGCAGCTATTTCCTGACAGGGGAAGGTGAAAAACTGTTTTTT
NA	TRBV7-9	TRBJ1-2	NA	CASSISGAGVGGYTF	TGTGCCAGCAGCATTAGTGGAGCAGGGGTGGGCGGCTACACCTTC
once	TRBV6-1	TRBJ1-3	NA	CASSGGGLMSNTIYF	TGTGCCAGCAGTGGCGGGGGGCTAATGTCTAACACCATATATTTT
few	TRBV6-6	TRBJ2-3	NA	CASSSSDTQYF	TGTGCCAGCAGTTCCTCAGATACGCAGTATTTT
NA	TRBV4-2	TRBJ2-2	NA	CASSQERGYPNTGELFF	TGTGCCAGCAGCCAAGAGAGAGGCTACCCGAACACCGGGGAGCTGTTTTTT
NA	TRBV4-2	TRBJ2-7	NA	CASSQGVVRSEQYF	TGTGCCAGCAGCCAAGGGGTAGTGAGGAGCGAGCAGTACTTC
NA	TRBV11-2	TRBJ1-4	NA	CASSTSRAGPSNEKLFF	TGTGCCAGCAGCACCTCCCGGGCGGGGCCGAGTAATGAAAAACTGTTTTTT
NA	TRBV6-4	TRBJ2-1	NA	CASSAEASSYNEQFF	TGTGCCAGCAGTGCGGAAGCTAGCTCCTACAATGAGCAGTTCTTC
NA	TRBV7-2	TRBJ2-7	TRBD1	CASSLVPGGTYEQYF	TGTGCCAGCAGCTTAGTTCCAGGGGGTACCTACGAGCAGTACTTC
NA	TRBV7-2	TRBJ2-7	TRBD1	CASSLVGTGHYEQYF	TGTGCCAGCAGCTTAGTAGGGACAGGGCACTACGAGCAGTACTTC
NA	TRBV21-1	TRBJ1-4	NA	CASSQIPGQGSNEKLFF	TGTGCCAGCAGCCAGATCCCGGGACAGGGATCTAATGAAAAACTGTTTTTT
once	TRBV5-8	TRBJ2-5	NA	CASSPGLATQYF	TGTGCCAGCAGCCCGGGTCTGGCGACCCAGTACTTC
NA	TRBV19	TRBJ2-7	NA	CASSINSLYEQYF	TGTGCCAGTAGTATCAACAGCCTCTACGAGCAGTACTTC
NA	TRBV7-4	TRBJ2-7	TRBD1	CASSLFRDRAYEQYF	TGTGCCAGCAGCTTATTCCGGGACAGGGCTTACGAGCAGTACTTC
NA	TRBV27	TRBJ2-1	TRBD1	CASSWPGQGYNEQFF	TGTGCCAGCAGTTGGCCGGGACAGGGTTACAATGAGCAGTTCTTC
NA	TRBV2	TRBJ2-2	TRBD1	CASRGQGYSGELFF	TGTGCCAGCAGGGGACAGGGGTATAGCGGGGAGCTGTTTTTT